The 16 T cell receptor beta chains below come from one sample, sequenced in a study of T cells expressing NK-cell markers. TCRdb re-called the 5' RACE reads, yielding one record per CDR3 amino acid sequence without DNA. The sample data list 500,000 to 600,000 distinct CDR3 sequences. The sample taken for sequencing was blood T cells: a sorted CD56 or NKG2C T cell subset, CD4+ or CD8+ T cells, or bulk PBMC T cells (not recorded which). The receptors come from a man younger than 35 in good health.

The gene calls are TRBV5-1 and TRBJ2-5; TCRdb designates TRBD1, a call that cannot be tested without DNA. The CDR3 covers 14 residues. The germline CDR1 and CDR2 sequences are SGHRS and YFSETQ. The CDR3 reads CASSLQGQQETQYF.

This chain connects TRBV6-2 or TRBV6-3 to TRBJ2-2; there is no DNA to check the TCRdb D call of TRBD1. The CDR3 runs to 17 residues. From germline, CDR1 is MNHEY and CDR2 SVGEGT. CDR3 region: CASSYLSGTGGTGELFF.

J is TRBJ1-4 and V is TRBV12-5. CDR1 is LGHNT and CDR2 is FRNRAP in the germline V gene. There are 13 residues in the CDR3. This CDR3 is CASGRDSSRGVFF.

CDR3 residues: CASSLDPGGPLTGANVLTF. The V gene is TRBV5-1, the J gene TRBJ2-6; the D call of TRBD1 rests on TCRdb alone, since no DNA is present to check it. The CDR3 is 19 amino acids. Germline V lookup: CDR1 SGHRS, CDR2 YFSETQ. Looking up the rest from reference TRBV5-1 and TRBJ2-6 gives the full variable domain: KAGVTQTPRYLIKTRGQQVTLSCSPISGHRSVSWYQQTPGQGLQFLFEYFSETQRNKGNFPGRFSGRQFSNSRSEMNVSTLELGDSALYLCASSLDPGGPLTGANVLTFGAGSRLTVL.

The V gene is TRBV7-9, the J gene TRBJ1-1; TCRdb gives TRBD1 as the D gene, but with no DNA this cannot be confirmed. This CDR3 contains 13 residues. Germline CDR1 is SEHNR and CDR2 is FQNEAQ (reference sequence). CDR3 residues: CASSLDRSAEAFF.

This chain connects TRBV15 to TRBJ2-5; TCRdb designates TRBD2, a call that cannot be tested without DNA. The CDR3 runs 17 residues. The germline V gene has CDR1 LNHNV and CDR2 YYDKDF (reference sequence). The CDR3 protein is CATSRVQSGLTQETQYF.

V is TRBV28 and J is TRBJ2-2; with no DNA, the TCRdb D assignment of TRBD2 cannot be verified. This CDR3 contains 19 residues. Per germline, CDR1 MDHEN and CDR2 SYDVKM. CDR3 sequence reads: CASSLMSASGRRGTGELFF.

The chain links TRBV11-2 to TRBJ2-3; with no DNA, the TCRdb D assignment of TRBD2 cannot be verified. Germline V gene sequence: CDR1 SGHAT, CDR2 FQNNGV. The CDR3 runs 16 residues. CDR3 residues: CASSFPGTSGKYTQYF.

This chain joins TRBV29-1 and TRBJ2-5; TCRdb's D call, TRBD2, is unchecked because there is no DNA. CDR1 and CDR2 from the germline V gene are SQVTM and ANQGSEA. CDR3 length: 16 residues. CDR3 sequence: CSVEWEARLARETQYF.

The chain's CDR3 is CSARDSRAGGAGEKLFF. The chain carries TRBV20-1 and TRBJ1-4; TCRdb designates TRBD1, a call that cannot be tested without DNA. The V gene's germline CDR1 is DFQATT and CDR2 SNEGSKA (reference sequence). The CDR3 totals 17 residues.

The gene calls are TRBV5-1 and TRBJ2-1; the D call from TCRdb, TRBD2, cannot be confirmed without DNA. Germline V gene sequence: CDR1 SGHRS, CDR2 YFSETQ. The CDR3 is made up of 14 amino acids. The CDR3 loop is CASTFSGGNGEQFF.

The J gene is TRBJ1-2, the V gene TRBV2. The CDR3 runs to 11 residues. Germline CDR1 SNHLY, CDR2 FYNNEI. The CDR3 sequence: CATQAQLGYTF.

The chain couples TRBV19 to TRBJ1-1; TCRdb gives TRBD1 as the D gene, but with no DNA this cannot be confirmed. Germline CDR1 LNHDA, CDR2 SQIVND (reference sequence). The CDR3 extends over 15 amino acids. CDR3 amino acids: CASTPPVRGNTEAFF.

The CDR3: CATTGTYNEQFF. This sequence joins TRBV18 and TRBJ2-1; the D call of TRBD1 rests on TCRdb alone, since no DNA is present to check it. This CDR3 region has 12 residues. Germline V gene sequence: CDR1 KGHSH, CDR2 LQKENI.

The V call is TRBV27, the J call TRBJ2-2; there is no DNA to check the TCRdb D call of TRBD1. The CDR3 is 15 residues long. Germline V CDR1 and CDR2: MNHEY, SMNVEV (reference sequence). The CDR3: CASSLRTGTTGELFF.

This chain links TRBV6-5 with TRBJ2-1; TCRdb picks TRBD2, but there is no DNA to check that call. This CDR3 is built from 14 residues. Germline lookup yields CDR1 MNHEY and CDR2 SVGAGI. CDR3 residues: CASSYSQREERQFF.